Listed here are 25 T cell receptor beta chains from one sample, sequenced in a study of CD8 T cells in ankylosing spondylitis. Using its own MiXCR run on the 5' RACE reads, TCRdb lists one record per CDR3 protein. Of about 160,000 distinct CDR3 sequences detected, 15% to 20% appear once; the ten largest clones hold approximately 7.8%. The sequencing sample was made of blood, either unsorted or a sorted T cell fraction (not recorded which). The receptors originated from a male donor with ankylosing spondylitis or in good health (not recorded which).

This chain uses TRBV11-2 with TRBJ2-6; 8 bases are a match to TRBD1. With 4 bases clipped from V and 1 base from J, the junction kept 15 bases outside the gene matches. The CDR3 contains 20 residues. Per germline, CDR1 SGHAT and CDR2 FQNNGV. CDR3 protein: CASSSPRAGQGGSGANVLTF. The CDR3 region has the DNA TGTGCCAGCAGCTCTCCTCGTGCTGGACAGGGTGGGTCTGGGGCCAACGTCCTGACTTTC. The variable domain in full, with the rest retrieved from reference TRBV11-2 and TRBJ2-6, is EAGVAQSPRYKIIEKRQSVAFWCNPISGHATLYWYQQILGQGPKLLIQFQNNGVVDDSQLPKDRFSAERLKGVDSTLKIQPAKLEDSAVYLCASSSPRAGQGGSGANVLTFGAGSRLTVL.

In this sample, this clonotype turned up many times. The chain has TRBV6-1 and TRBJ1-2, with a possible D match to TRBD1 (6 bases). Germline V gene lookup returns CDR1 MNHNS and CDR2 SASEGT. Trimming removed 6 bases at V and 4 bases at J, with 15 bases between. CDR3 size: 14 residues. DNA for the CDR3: TGTGCCAGCAGCCTCAGCACAGGGCTCTATGGCTACACCTTC. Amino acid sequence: CASSLSTGLYGYTF.

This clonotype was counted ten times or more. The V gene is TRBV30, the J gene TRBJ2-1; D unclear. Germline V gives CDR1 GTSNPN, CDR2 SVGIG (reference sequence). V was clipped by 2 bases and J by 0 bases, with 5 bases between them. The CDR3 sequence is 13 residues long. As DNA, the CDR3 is TGTGCCTGGAGTAGGGCCTCCTACAATGAGCAGTTCTTC. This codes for CAWSRASYNEQFF.

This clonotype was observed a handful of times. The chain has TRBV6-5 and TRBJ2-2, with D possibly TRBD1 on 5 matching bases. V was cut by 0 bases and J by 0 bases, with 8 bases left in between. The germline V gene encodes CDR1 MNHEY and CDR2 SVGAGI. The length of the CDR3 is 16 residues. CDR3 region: CASSYSTVSNTGELFF. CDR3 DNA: TGTGCCAGCAGTTACTCGACAGTCTCGAACACCGGGGAGCTGTTTTTT.

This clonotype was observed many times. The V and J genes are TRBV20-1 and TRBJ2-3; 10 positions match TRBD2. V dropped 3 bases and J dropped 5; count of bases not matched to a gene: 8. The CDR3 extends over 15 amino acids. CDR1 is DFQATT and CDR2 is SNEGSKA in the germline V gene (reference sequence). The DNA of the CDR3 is TGCAGTGCTAGCGGCCTAGCGGGAGCGAAAGATACGCAGTATTTT. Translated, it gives CSASGLAGAKDTQYF.

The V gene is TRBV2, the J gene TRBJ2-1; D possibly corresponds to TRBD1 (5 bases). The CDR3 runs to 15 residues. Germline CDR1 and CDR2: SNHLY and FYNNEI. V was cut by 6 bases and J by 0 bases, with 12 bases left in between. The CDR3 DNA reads TGTGCCAGCAGGTTAACAGGTAGCTCCTACAATGAGCAGTTCTTC. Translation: CASRLTGSSYNEQFF.

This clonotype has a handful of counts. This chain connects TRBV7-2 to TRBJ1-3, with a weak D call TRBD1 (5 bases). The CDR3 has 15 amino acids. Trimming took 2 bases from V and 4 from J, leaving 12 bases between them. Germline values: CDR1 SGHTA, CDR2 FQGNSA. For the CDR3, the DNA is TGTGCCAGCAGCTTATTAAAGGGGTCAGGAAACACCATATATTTT. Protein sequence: CASSLLKGSGNTIYF.

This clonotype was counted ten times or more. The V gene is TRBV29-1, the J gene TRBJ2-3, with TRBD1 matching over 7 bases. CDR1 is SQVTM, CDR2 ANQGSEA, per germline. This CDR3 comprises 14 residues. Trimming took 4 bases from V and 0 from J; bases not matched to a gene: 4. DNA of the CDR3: TGCAGCGTTGTACAGGGGATTAGCACAGATACGCAGTATTTT. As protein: CSVVQGISTDTQYF.

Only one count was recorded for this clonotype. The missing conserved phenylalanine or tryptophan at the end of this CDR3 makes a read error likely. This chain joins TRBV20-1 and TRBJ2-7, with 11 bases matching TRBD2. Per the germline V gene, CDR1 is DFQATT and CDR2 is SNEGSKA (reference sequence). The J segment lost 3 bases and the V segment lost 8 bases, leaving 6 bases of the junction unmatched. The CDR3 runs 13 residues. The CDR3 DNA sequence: TGCAGTAGTAGCGGGAGGGCCCTCTACGAGCAGTACTAC. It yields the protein CSSSGRALYEQYY.

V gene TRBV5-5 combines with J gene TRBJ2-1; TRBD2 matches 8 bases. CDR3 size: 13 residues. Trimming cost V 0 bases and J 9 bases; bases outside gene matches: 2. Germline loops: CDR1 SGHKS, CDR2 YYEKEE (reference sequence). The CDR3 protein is CASSLAGGIEQFF. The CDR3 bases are TGTGCCAGCAGCTTGGCGGGAGGGATTGAGCAGTTCTTC.

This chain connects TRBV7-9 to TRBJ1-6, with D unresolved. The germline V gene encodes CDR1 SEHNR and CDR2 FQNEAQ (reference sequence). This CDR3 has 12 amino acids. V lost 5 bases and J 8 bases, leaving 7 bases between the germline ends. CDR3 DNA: TGTGCCAGCAGCCCCGGGCATTCACCCCTCCACTTT. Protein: CASSPGHSPLHF.

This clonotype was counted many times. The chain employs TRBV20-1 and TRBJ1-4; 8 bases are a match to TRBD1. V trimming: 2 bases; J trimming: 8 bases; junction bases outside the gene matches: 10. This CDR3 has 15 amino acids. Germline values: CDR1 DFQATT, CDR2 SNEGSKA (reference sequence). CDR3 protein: CSARPSGGDREKLFF. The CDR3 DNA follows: TGCAGTGCTAGACCTTCAGGGGGCGACCGCGAAAAACTGTTTTTT.

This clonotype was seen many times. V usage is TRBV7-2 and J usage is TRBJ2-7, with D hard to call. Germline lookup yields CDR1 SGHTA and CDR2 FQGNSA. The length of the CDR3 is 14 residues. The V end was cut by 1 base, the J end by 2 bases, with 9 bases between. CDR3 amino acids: CASSLDRGPYEQYF. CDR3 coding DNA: TGTGCCAGCAGCTTAGATCGCGGCCCCTACGAGCAGTACTTC.

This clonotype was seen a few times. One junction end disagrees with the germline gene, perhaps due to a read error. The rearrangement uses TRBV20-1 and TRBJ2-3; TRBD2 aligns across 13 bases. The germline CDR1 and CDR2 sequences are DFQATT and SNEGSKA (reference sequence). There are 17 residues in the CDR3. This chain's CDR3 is CCARGRTSGSVTDTQYF. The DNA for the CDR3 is TGCTGTGCTAGAGGCAGGACTAGCGGGAGTGTGACAGATACGCAGTATTTT.

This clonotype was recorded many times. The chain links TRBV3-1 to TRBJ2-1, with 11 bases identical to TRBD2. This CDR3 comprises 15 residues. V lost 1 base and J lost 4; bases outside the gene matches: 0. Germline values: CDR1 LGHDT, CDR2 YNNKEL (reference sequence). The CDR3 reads CASSQGLAGYNEQFF. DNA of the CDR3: TGTGCCAGCAGCCAAGGACTAGCGGGATACAATGAGCAGTTCTTC.

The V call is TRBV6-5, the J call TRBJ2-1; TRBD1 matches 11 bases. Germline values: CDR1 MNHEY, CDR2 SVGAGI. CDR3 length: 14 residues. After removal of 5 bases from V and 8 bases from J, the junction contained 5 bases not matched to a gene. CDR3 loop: CASSIGTGGYEQFF. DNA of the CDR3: TGTGCCAGCAGTATCGGGACAGGGGGTTATGAGCAGTTCTTC.

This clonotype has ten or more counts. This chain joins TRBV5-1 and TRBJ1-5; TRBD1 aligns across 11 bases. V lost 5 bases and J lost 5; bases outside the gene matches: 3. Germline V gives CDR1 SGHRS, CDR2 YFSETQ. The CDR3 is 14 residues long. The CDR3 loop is CASRPGQGDQPQHF. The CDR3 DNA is TGCGCCAGCAGACCGGGACAGGGGGATCAGCCCCAGCATTTT.

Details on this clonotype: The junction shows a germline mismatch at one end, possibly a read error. The CDR3 nucleotides are TGTGCCAGCAGTTTCGGCGGGAGGGGGGACGGGGAGCGGTTTTTT. Translating it yields CASSFGGRGDGERFF. V gene TRBV28 combines with J gene TRBJ2-2; 9 bases align to TRBD2. There are 15 residues in the CDR3. The germline CDR1 and CDR2 sequences are MDHEN and SYDVKM.

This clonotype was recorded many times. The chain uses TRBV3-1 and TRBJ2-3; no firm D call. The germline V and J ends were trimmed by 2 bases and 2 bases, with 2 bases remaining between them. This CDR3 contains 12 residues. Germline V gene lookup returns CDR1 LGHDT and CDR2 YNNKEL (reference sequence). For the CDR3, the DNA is TGTGCCAGCAGCCAATACACAGATACGCAGTATTTT. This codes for CASSQYTDTQYF.

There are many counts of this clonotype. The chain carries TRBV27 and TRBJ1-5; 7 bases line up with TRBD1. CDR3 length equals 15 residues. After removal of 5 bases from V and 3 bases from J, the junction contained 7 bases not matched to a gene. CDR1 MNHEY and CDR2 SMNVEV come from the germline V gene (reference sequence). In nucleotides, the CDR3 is TGTGCCAGCAGTCCTGGGACAGCCAACAATCAGCCCCAGCATTTT. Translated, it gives CASSPGTANNQPQHF.

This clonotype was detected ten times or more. CDR3 sequence (DNA): TGCAGCGTTGACGGGGGCCTTCTGAGAGCTTTCTTT. Translating it yields CSVDGGLLRAFF. The chain carries TRBV29-1 and TRBJ1-1, with D perhaps matching TRBD1 (6 bases). The V end was cut by 3 bases, the J end by 10 bases, with 15 bases between. CDR3 length equals 12 residues. Germline CDR1 SQVTM, CDR2 ANQGSEA.

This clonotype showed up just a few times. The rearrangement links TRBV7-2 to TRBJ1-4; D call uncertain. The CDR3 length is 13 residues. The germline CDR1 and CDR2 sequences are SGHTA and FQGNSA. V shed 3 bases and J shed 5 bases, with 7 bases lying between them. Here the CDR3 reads CASSFMKNEKLFF. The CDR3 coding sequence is TGTGCCAGCAGCTTCATGAAAAATGAAAAACTGTTTTTT.

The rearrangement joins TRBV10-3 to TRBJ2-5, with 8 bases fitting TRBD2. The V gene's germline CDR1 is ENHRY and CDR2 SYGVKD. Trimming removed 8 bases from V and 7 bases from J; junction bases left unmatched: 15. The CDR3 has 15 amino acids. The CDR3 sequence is CAIGPGGVQEVTQYF. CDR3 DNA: TGTGCCATCGGCCCGGGAGGGGTCCAAGAAGTGACCCAGTACTTC.

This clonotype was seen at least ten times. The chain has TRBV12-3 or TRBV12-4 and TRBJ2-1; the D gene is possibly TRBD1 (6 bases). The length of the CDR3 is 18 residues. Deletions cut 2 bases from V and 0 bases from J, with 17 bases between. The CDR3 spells CASSLQSGVQGSYNEQFF. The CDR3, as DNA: TGTGCCAGCAGTTTACAGTCCGGCGTACAGGGCTCCTACAATGAGCAGTTCTTC.

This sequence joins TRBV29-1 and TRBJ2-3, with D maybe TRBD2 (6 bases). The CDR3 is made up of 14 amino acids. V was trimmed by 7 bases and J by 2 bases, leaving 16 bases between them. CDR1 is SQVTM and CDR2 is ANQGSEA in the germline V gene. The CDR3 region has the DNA TGCAGCGGGCGGGACTTTCAAAACACAGATACGCAGTATTTT. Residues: CSGRDFQNTDTQYF.